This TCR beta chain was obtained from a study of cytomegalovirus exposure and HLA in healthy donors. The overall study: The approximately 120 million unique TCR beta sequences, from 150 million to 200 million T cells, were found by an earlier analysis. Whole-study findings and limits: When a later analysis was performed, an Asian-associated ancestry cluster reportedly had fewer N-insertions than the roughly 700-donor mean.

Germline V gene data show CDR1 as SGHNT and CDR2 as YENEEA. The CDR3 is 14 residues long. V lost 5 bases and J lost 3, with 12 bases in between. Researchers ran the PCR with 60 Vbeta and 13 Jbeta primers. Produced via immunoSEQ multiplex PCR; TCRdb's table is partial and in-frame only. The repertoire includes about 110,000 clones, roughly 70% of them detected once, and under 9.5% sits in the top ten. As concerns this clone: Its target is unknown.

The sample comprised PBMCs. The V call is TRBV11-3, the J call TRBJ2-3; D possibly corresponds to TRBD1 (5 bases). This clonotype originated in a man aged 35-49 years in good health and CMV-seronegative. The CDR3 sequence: CASSKRGGTDTQYF. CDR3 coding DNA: TGTGCCAGCAGCAAAAGGGGTGGTACAGATACGCAGTATTTT.